This paragraph reports one TCR beta chain. Its antigen is as yet unknown. CDR1 is MNHEY, CDR2 SVGAGI, per germline. The CDR3 covers 14 residues. Trimming stripped 4 bases from V and 0 bases from J, with 10 bases between. TCRdb's table, derived via immunoSEQ multiplex PCR, lists solely in-frame clones and lacks some. There are about 140,000 clones in the sample; approximately 90% occur only once, and around 0.7% lies in the top ten. The data belong to a study of cytomegalovirus exposure and HLA in healthy donors. Across the whole study: The same platform as the approximately 660 first-cohort repertoires was used for the 120 or so validation repertoires, a later analysis reported.

The roughly 120-subject validation cohort, separate from the approximately 660-subject first cohort, included the donors. Points from the study as a whole: TCR sequences were mostly rare, though some public TCRs occurred in many donors.

The chain combines TRBV6-5 with TRBJ2-7; D gene uncertain. The TCR was taken from a young man in good health and CMV-seronegative. Sequenced material: PBMCs. The CDR3 DNA reads TGTGCCAGCAGTTCCCTGACAAGCTCCTACGAGCAGTACGTC. This translates into CASSSLTSSYEQYV.